This TCR beta chain was found in a study of blood T cell repertoires in COVID-19. Overall study context: PBMCs, B-cell-depleted T cells, or T cells provided the cDNA or gDNA that made up the material.

Trimming took off 6 bases at V and 5 bases at J, with 19 bases between the two ends. This CDR3 contains 15 residues. Germline CDR1 reads LNHDA; CDR2 reads SQIVND (reference sequence). Sequenced by immunoSEQ multiplex PCR; TCRdb stores in-frame clones only, minus some. Of some 250,000 clones in the sample, roughly four fifths are singletons; the top ten hold around 3.5%. The TCR comes from a woman younger than 30 with acute or convalescent COVID-19. The specimen sequenced was peripheral blood. The rearrangement joins TRBV19 to TRBJ1-1; possibly TRBD1 for D (5 bases). The CDR3 protein is CASSRQFPVRTEAFF. CDR3 bases: TGTGCCAGTAGCCGACAGTTCCCAGTGAGAACTGAAGCTTTCTTT.